These T cell receptor beta chains were read from a single sample in a study of blood T cell repertoires in COVID-19. TCRdb's table, derived via immunoSEQ multiplex PCR, lists solely in-frame clones and lacks some. The sample consists of 200,000 to 250,000 clones, 85% of them appearing once. Material for sequencing was peripheral blood. These receptor sequences come from a woman in her seventies with COVID-19, enrolled during active disease. Both conserved end residues are part of each CDR3. D genes are given only for firm matches. The listing skips clone size in some rows; elsewhere it reads once, few, many or a size class.

abundance | j_gene | d_gene | v_gene | CDR3nt | CDR3aa
NA | TRBJ1-1 | NA | TRBV3-1/TRBV3-2 | TGTGCCAGCAGCCCAGAGGTTCGGGGTGTCGCTTTCTTT | CASSPEVRGVAFF
once | TRBJ1-1 | TRBD1 | TRBV5-6 | TGTGCCAGCAGCTGGGGGACAGGAACAATGAACACTGAAGCTTTCTTT | CASSWGTGTMNTEAFF
NA | TRBJ2-7 | NA | TRBV2 | TGTGCCAGCAGTGAGATCAAGGGGGCCTACGAGCAGTACTTC | CASSEIKGAYEQYF
NA | TRBJ2-5 | NA | TRBV3-1/TRBV3-2 | TGTGCCAGCAGCCAAGACGAGAGACAGGCATGTGAAGAGACCCAGTACTTC | CASSQDERQACEETQYF
NA | TRBJ2-1 | NA | TRBV7-3 | TGTGCCAGCAGCTTAGTCTACGGGAATAGGAATGAGCAGTTCTTC | CASSLVYGNRNEQFF
NA | TRBJ2-2 | NA | TRBV19 | TGTGCCAGTAGTATCTATAACACCGGGGAGCTGTTTTTT | CASSIYNTGELFF
NA | TRBJ1-5 | NA | TRBV5-1 | TGCGCCAGCAGCTTGGAGGGAGGGGTAAGCAATCAGCCCCAGCATTTT | CASSLEGGVSNQPQHF
NA | TRBJ1-5 | NA | TRBV6-2/TRBV6-3 | TGTGCCAGCAGTCCCCTTCGGATACGGGGCAATCAGCCCCAGCATTTT | CASSPLRIRGNQPQHF
NA | TRBJ2-7 | NA | TRBV10-3 | TGTGCCATCAGGACGGGGAATTCCTACGAGCAGTACTTC | CAIRTGNSYEQYF
NA | TRBJ1-3 | NA | TRBV6-5 | TGTGCCAGCAGGAGGACAGCCTCCTCTGGAAACACCATATATTTT | CASRRTASSGNTIYF
few | TRBJ2-3 | NA | TRBV5-4 | TGTGCCAGCAGCTCACTACAGGGTTCAGATACGCAGTATTTT | CASSSLQGSDTQYF
NA | TRBJ1-2 | NA | TRBV5-4 | TGTGCCAGCAGCTTGGTGGCCATAGGGGGCTATGGCTACACCTTC | CASSLVAIGGYGYTF
NA | TRBJ2-2 | TRBD1 | TRBV7-2 | TGTGCCAGCAGCTTAGCCGGACAGGCTGCGGACACCGGGGAGCTGTTTTTT | CASSLAGQAADTGELFF
NA | TRBJ1-2 | NA | TRBV6-2/TRBV6-3 | TGTGCCAGCAGTTACCCGACAATAGCTAACTATGGCTACACCTTC | CASSYPTIANYGYTF
NA | TRBJ1-2 | NA | TRBV5-8 | TGTGCCAGCAGCATAGACAGTATCGTTGGCTACACCTTC | CASSIDSIVGYTF
once | TRBJ2-7 | NA | TRBV21-1 | TGTGCCAGCAGCAAAGGGAGAGGTCGGGCGGGATTGTGGTTCGTTCAAATCTACGAGCAGTACTTC | CASSKGRGRAGLWFVQIYEQYF
NA | TRBJ1-2 | NA | TRBV7-2 | TGTGCCAGCAGCTTAGCAAGCGACAGCTCCTATGGCTACACCTTC | CASSLASDSSYGYTF
NA | TRBJ2-7 | TRBD2 | TRBV3-1/TRBV3-2 | TGTGCCAGCAGCCTGGGAAGCGGGGAGGCGTACGAGCAGTACTTC | CASSLGSGEAYEQYF
NA | TRBJ1-2 | NA | TRBV7-6 | TGTGCCAGCAGCTTAAGGCGGGGGATGGACTATGGCTACACCTTC | CASSLRRGMDYGYTF
NA | TRBJ2-1 | TRBD2 | TRBV11-3 | TGTGCCAGCAGCTTCGGACTAGCGGGGGATCAGTTCTTC | CASSFGLAGDQFF
NA | TRBJ1-5 | NA | TRBV2 | TGTGCCAGCAGTGAGGAGGGTTTCAATCAGCCCCAGCATTTT | CASSEEGFNQPQHF
NA | TRBJ1-4 | NA | TRBV6-1 | TGTGCCAGCAGTGTCCCCCGACAGGCAACTAATGAAAAACTGTTTTTT | CASSVPRQATNEKLFF
NA | TRBJ1-1 | TRBD1 | TRBV7-2 | TGTGCCAGCAGCGGGGGGACAGCTCCTGAAGCTTTCTTT | CASSGGTAPEAFF
few | TRBJ1-1 | NA | TRBV19 | TGTGCCAGTAAAACCCCGCATACTTCTGACAGGAACACTGAAGCTTTCTTT | CASKTPHTSDRNTEAFF
NA | TRBJ1-4 | NA | TRBV5-6 | TGTGCCAGCAGCCTAGAACTGGCAACTAATGAAAAACTGTTTTTT | CASSLELATNEKLFF
NA | TRBJ1-3 | NA | TRBV11-3 | TGTGCCAGCAGCTTATCCGCGTCCTCTGGAAACACCATATATTTT | CASSLSASSGNTIYF
once | TRBJ2-2 | NA | TRBV19 | TGTGCCAGTAGTATAGGCAGGGACACCGGGGAGCTGTTTTTT | CASSIGRDTGELFF
NA | TRBJ2-1 | TRBD2 | TRBV19 | TGTGCCAGTAGGTACGCGGGGGGACCTCTCGATGAGCAGTTCTTC | CASRYAGGPLDEQFF
NA | TRBJ2-3 | TRBD2 | TRBV7-2 | TGTGCCAGCAGCTTAGTAGCGGGAGGGAGTACCGGCACAGATACGCAGTATTTT | CASSLVAGGSTGTDTQYF
NA | TRBJ2-5 | NA | TRBV6-2/TRBV6-3 | TGTGCCAGCAGTTTACAGAAAGAGACCCAGTACTTC | CASSLQKETQYF
NA | TRBJ2-1 | NA | TRBV6-1 | TGTGCCAGCAGTGAGTACGTGGGGCGTCGCCTAGACAATGAGCAGTTCTTC | CASSEYVGRRLDNEQFF
NA | TRBJ2-7 | NA | TRBV5-6 | TGTGCCAGCAAGTACAGGGACCCAAGCTCCTACGAGCAGTACTTC | CASKYRDPSSYEQYF
NA | TRBJ2-3 | NA | TRBV7-2 | TGTGCCAGCAGCTTATTCGGGGATACGCAGTATTTT | CASSLFGDTQYF
once | TRBJ2-7 | TRBD1 | TRBV27 | TGTGCCAGCAGCCCAGGGACAGTAGACTCCTACGAGCAGTACTTC | CASSPGTVDSYEQYF
NA | TRBJ2-7 | TRBD2 | TRBV11-2 | TGTGCCAGCAGCTTAGCGACTAGCGGGAGTTCCTACGAGCAGTACTTC | CASSLATSGSSYEQYF
NA | TRBJ2-1 | TRBD1 | TRBV19 | TGTGCCAGTAGTATTGGGGCAGGGGGCGATGCCAGCTACAATGAGCAGTTCTTC | CASSIGAGGDASYNEQFF
NA | TRBJ1-1 | NA | TRBV18 | TGTGCCAGCTCACCTCTCGGGGGGGCGGTGAACACTGAAGCTTTCTTT | CASSPLGGAVNTEAFF
few | TRBJ2-3 | NA | TRBV4-1 | TGCGCCAGCAGCGAGTTCGTGTATACGCAGTATTTT | CASSEFVYTQYF
NA | TRBJ1-2 | TRBD1 | TRBV18 | TGTGCCAGCTCAGCCTCGACAGGGGCCTATGGCTACACCTTC | CASSASTGAYGYTF
NA | TRBJ2-5 | NA | TRBV12-5 | TGTGCTAGTGGCTCGCAAGAGACCCAGTACTTC | CASGSQETQYF
NA | TRBJ2-2 | NA | TRBV11-3 | TGTGCCAGCAGCTTAGATCGCAGGACCGGGGAGCTGTTTTTT | CASSLDRRTGELFF
NA | TRBJ2-1 | NA | TRBV15 | TGTGCCACCGGCATAGCGGAGGGAGAGCAGTTCTTC | CATGIAEGEQFF
NA | TRBJ1-1 | NA | TRBV18 | TGTGCCAGCTTGAGGAACACTGAAGCTTTCTTT | CASLRNTEAFF
NA | TRBJ1-2 | NA | TRBV18 | TGTGCCAGCTCACCGAGGGAGGACGCGGGTGGCTACACCTTC | CASSPREDAGGYTF
NA | TRBJ1-1 | NA | TRBV11-2 | TGTGCCAGCAGCCCCACCAGGGGGAACACTGAAGCTTTCTTT | CASSPTRGNTEAFF
few | TRBJ1-2 | TRBD1 | TRBV27 | TGTGCCAGCAGTCAAAGGGTCAGGGGGGCCCTCTCCGATGGCTACACCTTC | CASSQRVRGALSDGYTF
NA | TRBJ2-1 | TRBD2 | TRBV5-1 | TGCGCCAGCAGCTTGGTGGCGGGGGAGGACAATGAGCAGTTCTTC | CASSLVAGEDNEQFF
NA | TRBJ2-5 | TRBD1 | TRBV18 | TGTGCCAGCTCACCGGGACAGGGCTTAGAGACCCAGTACTTC | CASSPGQGLETQYF
NA | TRBJ2-2 | NA | TRBV6-2/TRBV6-3 | TGTGCCAGCAGCCCTACACCAGGGTTTGGCGGGGAGCTGTTTTTT | CASSPTPGFGGELFF
NA | TRBJ1-6 | TRBD1 | TRBV5-1 | TGCGCCAGCAGCTTGGAGGGGACAGGGGATTCACCCCTCCACTTT | CASSLEGTGDSPLHF
NA | TRBJ2-7 | TRBD2 | TRBV6-2/TRBV6-3 | TGTGCCAGCAGTCGGGCGGGAGGGTCCTACGAGCAGTACTTC | CASSRAGGSYEQYF
NA | TRBJ1-5 | TRBD1 | TRBV6-5 | TGTGCCAGCAGGACAGGGGACAATCAGCCCCAGCATTTT | CASRTGDNQPQHF
NA | TRBJ1-4 | TRBD1 | TRBV23-1 | TGCGCCAGCAGTCAATCGGCACAGGGGAGAGCAACTAATGAAAAACTGTTTTTT | CASSQSAQGRATNEKLFF
few | TRBJ1-3 | TRBD1 | TRBV4-1 | TGCGCCAGCAGCCCGAGGGGGCAGGGGGCTGGAAACACCATATATTTT | CASSPRGQGAGNTIYF
NA | TRBJ2-7 | TRBD1 | TRBV7-6 | TGTGCCAGCAGCTTAGGTCAGGGGGAATCCTACGAGCAGTACTTC | CASSLGQGESYEQYF
NA | TRBJ1-2 | NA | TRBV7-5 | TGTGCCAGAAGCTTAGCCCAGACAGGGGACGGCTACACCTTC | CARSLAQTGDGYTF
NA | TRBJ2-5 | TRBD2 | TRBV7-2 | TGTGCCAGCAGCCAAGCGGGGCTGCAAGAGACCCAGTACTTC | CASSQAGLQETQYF